This T cell receptor beta chain came from a study of T cells expressing NK-cell markers (TCRdb year 2020). General notes on the study: Fewer than ten donors provided sorted CD3+CD56+NKG2C+, CD3+CD56+NKG2C- and CD3+CD56-NKG2C+ T-cell subsets, whose TCR beta-chain repertoires were profiled. The libraries were sequenced on Illumina HiSeq 2000/2500, MiSeq or NextSeq, producing 2 x 150 bp reads. Of the eight sequenced donors, seven were found to be HCMV-seropositive and one was found to be HCMV-seronegative. The study sequenced eight donors, all healthy volunteers chosen at random: three men and five women.

Regarding this clonotype: Its cognate antigen has yet to be identified.

The listed sequencing device is Illumina HiSeq 2000. TCR beta cDNA libraries were prepared using 5'RACE template switching, which introduced a universal primer site and unique molecular identifiers. cDNA synthesis was primed from the TCR beta constant segment and was followed by two successive PCR amplification steps. In the original analysis: MIGEC was used to demultiplex reads and group reads by UMI, and MiTCR was used to assemble and quantify clonotypes. To remove erroneous sequences, TCR cDNA sequences were retained only when supported by two or more reads. The tcR package was used for downstream repertoire analysis, and clonotypes were matched between fractions using CDR3 nucleotide sequence together with V segment. VDJmatch was used to annotate antigen specificity against VDJdb, with one amino acid substitution in CDR3 permitted. Each entry corresponds to one CDR3 protein sequence from reads that TCRdb reprocessed, and DNA is not given. The V and J calls and clone size are TCRdb's, not the authors'. This sample's records show about 460,000 distinct CDR3 sequences. The ten most abundant clones make up 1.4% to 1.5% of the sample.

What the study reported, not specific to this receptor: Whether the expanded NKG2C-expressing T cell clones were specific for HCMV antigens remained unclear. Those dominant clonotypes were again the most abundant among CD3+CD56-NKG2C+ cells in a few donors, at about 25-60.1%. In six donors, the dominant CD3+CD56+NKG2C+ clonotypes ranked among the top 10 CD8+ clonotypes, making up roughly 1.0-7.5% of CD8+ T cells.

HCMV-specific IgG was detected in serum with a commercial ELISA kit to determine HCMV serostatus. Ficoll density gradient centrifugation was used to isolate peripheral blood mononuclear cells from blood. Taken from the germline V gene, the CDR1 and CDR2 loops are SGHTA and FQGTGA. From the cysteine up to the phenylalanine, the CDR3 has a length of 18 residues. This entry has no DNA. Sequencing was carried out using blood T cells: a sorted CD56 or NKG2C T cell subset, CD4+ or CD8+ T cells, or bulk PBMC T cells (not recorded which). The sequence joins TRBV7-3 to TRBJ1-1. The TCR originated in a woman aged 50 to 60 in good health. Donor details come from another sample of the same person, matched by shared clones. The CDR3 is CASSLRPKGGFKNTEAFF.